The 24 T cell receptor beta chains below come from one sample, sequenced in a study of blood T cell repertoires in COVID-19. Method: immunoSEQ multiplex PCR; TCRdb's copy keeps in-frame clones and lacks some. The top ten clones hold around 1.5% of a sample with 180,000 or so clones, 88% of them seen once. Sample: peripheral blood. The source of these receptors is a young man with active or convalescent COVID-19.

The chain employs TRBV5-1 and TRBJ2-7; 7 nucleotides agree with TRBD1. V was clipped by 1 base and J by 5 bases; unmatched bases: 6. The V gene's germline CDR1 is SGHRS and CDR2 YFSETQ. The CDR3 has 14 residues. The DNA of the CDR3 is TGCGCCAGCAGCTTGCGGGATAGGGGGCACGAGCAGTACTTC. Translating gives CASSLRDRGHEQYF.

This clone was seen once. The chain carries TRBV9 and TRBJ2-2; no definite D call. Germline CDR1 SGDLS, CDR2 YYNGEE. The CDR3 has 13 amino acids. The V end lost 0 bases, the J end lost 8 bases, and 8 bases lay between the germline ends. DNA for the CDR3: TGTGCCAGCAGCGTAGACGCCAGGGGGGAGCTGTTTTTT. Translating gives CASSVDARGELFF.

J is TRBJ2-3 and V is TRBV19, with 9 bases lining up with TRBD2. The CDR3 is 17 residues long. In germline, CDR1 is LNHDA, CDR2 SQIVND (reference sequence). V was clipped by 5 bases and J by 0 bases; unmatched bases: 9. The CDR3 loop reads CASSVRLAAQSTDTQYF. DNA of the CDR3: TGTGCCAGTAGTGTGCGACTAGCGGCACAAAGCACAGATACGCAGTATTTT. The full variable domain, in which reference TRBV19 and TRBJ2-3 provide the parts outside the CDR3, is DGGITQSPKYLFRKEGQNVTLSCEQNLNHDAMYWYRQDPGQGLRLIYYSQIVNDFQKGDIAEGYSVSREKKESFPLTVTSAQKNPTAFYLCASSVRLAAQSTDTQYFGPGTRLTVL.

This clone appeared a single time. This sequence joins TRBV7-2 and TRBJ2-1; 9 nucleotides match TRBD2. Trimming at V came to 6 bases and at J to 6 bases, leaving 9 bases not matched to a gene. The CDR3 consists of 15 residues. Germline V gene lookup returns CDR1 SGHTA and CDR2 FQGNSA. The CDR3 loop is CASRAAASGINEQFF. The CDR3 nucleotides read TGTGCCAGCAGGGCTGCAGCTAGCGGGATCAATGAGCAGTTCTTC. Using reference TRBV7-2 and TRBJ2-1 for the parts outside the CDR3, the full variable domain is GAGVSQSPSNKVTEKGKDVELRCDPISGHTALYWYRQSLGQGLEFLIYFQGNSAPDKSGLPSDRFSAERTGGSVSTLTIQRTQQEDSAVYLCASRAAASGINEQFFGPGTRLTVL.

The chain combines TRBV19 with TRBJ1-1; D unresolved. V was pared by 6 bases and J by 3 bases, with 14 bases between. This CDR3 spans 14 amino acids. Germline lookup yields CDR1 LNHDA and CDR2 SQIVND (reference sequence). The CDR3 spells CASSGMGSDTEAFF. The CDR3 DNA reads as TGTGCCAGTAGCGGGATGGGATCAGACACTGAAGCTTTCTTT.

This chain joins TRBV5-4 and TRBJ2-7; 7 bases match TRBD1. The CDR3 has 13 residues. V shed 3 bases and J 5 bases; nucleotides not matched to a gene: 5. Germline lookup yields CDR1 SGHNT and CDR2 YYREEE (reference sequence). The DNA of the CDR3 is TGTGCCAGCAGCTCGACAGGGTACGACGAGCAGTACTTC. This sequence encodes CASSSTGYDEQYF.

The V call is TRBV3-1 (or the pseudogene TRBV3-2), the J call TRBJ2-3; 14 bases are shared with TRBD2. V gave up 3 bases and J gave up 4 bases; unmatched junction bases: 3. The CDR3 totals 16 residues. Per germline, CDR1 LGHDT and CDR2 YNNKEL (reference sequence). CDR3 bases: TGTGCCAGCAGCCAGGGACTAGCGGGGGATGCAGATACGCAGTATTTT. This gives the protein CASSQGLAGDADTQYF.

This clone was counted only a few times. The V call is TRBV7-2, the J call TRBJ2-7, with 12 bases lining up with TRBD1. CDR1 SGHTA and CDR2 FQGNSA come from the germline V gene. This CDR3 has 15 residues. Trimming took 6 bases from V and 3 from J; bases not matched to a gene: 6. CDR3 nucleotide sequence: TGTGCCAGCAGTCGTGGGACAGGGGGCGTCTACGAGCAGTACTTC. Translated, it gives CASSRGTGGVYEQYF.

The genes are TRBV9 and TRBJ2-3, with 11 bases aligning to TRBD1. The CDR3 length is 16 residues. V lost 4 bases to trimming and J lost 1 base; unmatched junction nucleotides: 5. The V gene's germline CDR1 is SGDLS and CDR2 YYNGEE. The CDR3 bases are TGTGCCAGCAGCCCTTGGACAGGGGGCGGCACAGATACGCAGTATTTT. This codes for CASSPWTGGGTDTQYF.

This clone was picked up one time. The chain has TRBV25-1 and TRBJ2-2; D remains unclear. The V end lost 4 bases, the J end lost 6 bases, and 12 bases lay between the germline ends. This CDR3 has 14 amino acids. CDR1 is MGHDK and CDR2 is SYGVNS in the germline V gene. CDR3 DNA: TGTGCCAGCAGTGCCCACGTCCGGGCCGGGGAGCTGTTTTTT. Translating gives CASSAHVRAGELFF.

The chain carries TRBV28 and TRBJ1-6, with 7 bases identical to TRBD1. Trimming took 1 base from V and 7 from J; bases not matched to a gene: 7. Germline loops: CDR1 MDHEN, CDR2 SYDVKM. This CDR3 is built from 16 residues. The CDR3 region is CASSLYPGQQNSPLHF. CDR3 coding DNA: TGTGCCAGCAGTTTATACCCGGGACAGCAGAATTCACCCCTCCACTTT.

J is TRBJ2-5 and V is TRBV3-1 (or the pseudogene TRBV3-2); D is possibly TRBD2 (5 bases). CDR1 is LGHDT and CDR2 is YNNKEL in the germline V gene (reference sequence). The CDR3 is 13 amino acids. V lost 1 base and J lost 2, with 5 bases in between. The CDR3 DNA reads as TGTGCCAGCAGCCAAGGGAGGCAAGAGACCCAGTACTTC. Translating it yields CASSQGRQETQYF.

A single count supports this clone. The chain has TRBV15 and TRBJ1-3; D gene unclear. The length of the CDR3 is 17 residues. From germline, CDR1 is LNHNV and CDR2 YYDKDF (reference sequence). Trimming took off 0 bases at V and 0 bases at J, with 12 bases between the two ends. CDR3 sequence reads: CATSRDRYTLSGNTIYF. The CDR3 DNA follows: TGTGCCACCAGCAGAGATCGTTACACCCTCTCTGGAAACACCATATATTTT. The variable domain in full, with the rest retrieved from reference TRBV15 and TRBJ1-3, is DAMVIQNPRYQVTQFGKPVTLSCSQTLNHNVMYWYQQKSSQAPKLLFHYYDKDFNNEADTPDNFQSRRPNTSFCFLDIRSPGLGDTAMYLCATSRDRYTLSGNTIYFGEGSWLTVV.

The rearrangement links TRBV14 to TRBJ2-2; possibly TRBD1 for D (6 bases). Looked up from germline, CDR1 is SGHDN and CDR2 is FVKESK. With 6 bases removed from V and 8 bases from J, the gap between germline ends came to 13 bases. The CDR3 sequence is 13 residues long. CDR3 nucleotide sequence: TGTGCCAGCAGTCAACAGGGCTTAGGGGAGCTGTTTTTT. It translates to CASSQQGLGELFF.

The chain employs TRBV2 and TRBJ1-2, with D possibly TRBD1 on 5 matching bases. The V end lost 7 bases, the J end lost 0 bases, and 12 bases lay between the germline ends. This CDR3 is built from 14 residues. Per germline, CDR1 SNHLY and CDR2 FYNNEI. The DNA for the CDR3 is TGTGCCAGCAAGGGGCAGGGAACTAACTATGGCTACACCTTC. Translation: CASKGQGTNYGYTF.

The rearrangement joins TRBV7-5 to TRBJ2-5; the D call in the table, TRBD1, was not verified against the DNA. TRBV7-5 is noted as a pseudogene. The CDR3 length is 16 residues. The CDR3 spells CVRSTWTRDQVKTQYF. The CDR3 DNA follows: TGTGTCAGAAGCACGTGGACACGCGATCAAGTGAAGACCCAGTACTTC.

The V and J genes are TRBV5-1 and TRBJ1-1; D is ambiguous. Trimming removed 0 bases at V and 1 base at J, with 7 bases between. Germline values: CDR1 SGHRS, CDR2 YFSETQ. CDR3 size: 14 residues. In nucleotides, the CDR3 is TGCGCCAGCAGCTTGGACAGTGGGAACACTGAAGCTTTCTTT. This encodes CASSLDSGNTEAFF.

The J gene is TRBJ1-3, the V gene TRBV28; no clear D gene. This CDR3 is 14 amino acids long. Germline loops: CDR1 MDHEN, CDR2 SYDVKM. V shed 7 bases and J shed 0 bases, with 10 bases lying between them. CDR3 nucleotides: TGTGCCAGCAATGAGGGCGGCTCTGGAAACACCATATATTTT. Protein product: CASNEGGSGNTIYF.

The V gene is TRBV4-2, the J gene TRBJ1-6; the match to TRBD1 covers 10 bases. Germline-derived CDR1 and CDR2 are LGHNA and YNFKEQ. V trimming: 1 base; J trimming: 6 bases; junction bases outside the gene matches: 3. The CDR3 covers 16 residues. The CDR3 region is CASSQGQGARNSPLHF. CDR3 nucleotide sequence: TGTGCCAGCAGCCAAGGACAGGGGGCGCGTAATTCACCCCTCCACTTT.

The J gene is TRBJ2-5, the V gene TRBV5-1; 8 positions agree with TRBD2. CDR3 length: 15 residues. Germline V gene lookup returns CDR1 SGHRS and CDR2 YFSETQ. With 5 bases clipped from V and 2 bases from J, the junction kept 8 bases outside the gene matches. As DNA, the CDR3 is TGCGCCAGCAGGGAGGCTAGCGGGTCGCAAGAGACCCAGTACTTC. Protein product: CASREASGSQETQYF.

CDR3 loop: CASSGTGVFNQPQHF. The DNA of the CDR3 is TGTGCCAGTTCAGGGACAGGGGTTTTCAATCAGCCCCAGCATTTT. The chain couples TRBV19 to TRBJ1-5; 10 bases map to TRBD1. Trimming removed 8 bases from V and 3 bases from J; junction bases left unmatched: 7. The CDR3 is 15 residues long. The germline gives CDR1 LNHDA, CDR2 SQIVND (reference sequence).

This clone was seen a single time. The chain is built from TRBV6-2 or TRBV6-3 and TRBJ1-1; D gene uncertain. Trimming removed 6 bases at V and 4 bases at J, with 12 bases between. Germline V CDR1 and CDR2: MNHEY, SVGEGT. The CDR3 is 13 amino acids. CDR3 coding DNA: TGTGCCAGCAGCCGACGAGGTTCCACTGAAGCTTTCTTT. Amino acid sequence: CASSRRGSTEAFF.

V and J are TRBV4-1 and TRBJ1-1; maybe TRBD1 (6 bases). This CDR3 contains 17 residues. Germline lookup yields CDR1 MGHRA and CDR2 YSYEKL. V was trimmed by 0 bases and J by 4 bases, leaving 18 bases between them. DNA of the CDR3: TGCGCCAGCAGCCAAGATAGGGGGGGAACGGAGGTCACTGAAGCTTTCTTT. It encodes CASSQDRGGTEVTEAFF.

A single count supports this clone. This sequence joins TRBV9 and TRBJ1-6, with 7 positions matching TRBD1. Germline loops: CDR1 SGDLS, CDR2 YYNGEE. The CDR3 is 16 amino acids. The V gene end was trimmed by 4 bases and the J gene end by 8 bases; junction bases not matched to a gene: 12. CDR3 sequence reads: CASSPGNRGYDSPLHF. The CDR3 coding sequence is TGTGCCAGCAGCCCCGGAAACAGGGGATACGATTCACCCCTCCACTTT.